This TCR beta chain stems from a study of T cells after yellow fever vaccination. TCRdb independently ran MiXCR on the 5' RACE reads; one entry per CDR3 protein. The sample includes approximately 550,000 distinct CDR3 sequences, 15% to 20% seen only once; the top ten take roughly 13%. Study observations and caveats: FACS-sorted repertoires could harbor abundant contaminating bulk-population clonotypes. Post-booster samples contained most primary-vaccination clones (approximately 97% CD4, almost 90% CD8).

A few counts support this clonotype. Its cognate antigen is unknown. The CDR3 covers 15 residues. Trimming took 6 bases from V and 5 from J, leaving 20 bases between them. Germline CDR1 is LNHDA and CDR2 is SQIVND (reference sequence). This clonotype was obtained from a man in his thirties or forties who received the YFV17D yellow fever vaccine. The sequenced sample was PBMCs, obtained 15 days after the yellow fever booster vaccination. V gene TRBV19 combines with J gene TRBJ2-7; D could derive from TRBD1 or TRBD2 (5 bases each). This CDR3 reads CASRQTGTPSDEQYF. DNA for the CDR3: TGTGCCAGTAGACAAACCGGGACCCCGAGCGACGAGCAGTACTTC.